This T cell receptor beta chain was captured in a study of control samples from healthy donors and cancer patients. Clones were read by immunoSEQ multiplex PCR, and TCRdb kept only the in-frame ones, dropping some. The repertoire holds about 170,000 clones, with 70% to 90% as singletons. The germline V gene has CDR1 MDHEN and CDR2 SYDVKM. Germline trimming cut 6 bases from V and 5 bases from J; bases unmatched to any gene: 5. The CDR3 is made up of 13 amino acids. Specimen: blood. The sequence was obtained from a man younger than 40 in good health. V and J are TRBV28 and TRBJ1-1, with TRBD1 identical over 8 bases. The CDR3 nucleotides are TGTGCCAGCAGAGGACAGGGATATACTGAAGCTTTCTTT. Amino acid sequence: CASRGQGYTEAFF.